This T cell receptor (beta chain) was recovered during a study of blood T cell repertoires in COVID-19. V lost 7 bases, J lost 0 bases, and 8 bases stayed unmatched. The CDR3 consists of 16 residues. CDR1 is SGHNT, CDR2 YYREEE, per germline (reference sequence). Method: immunoSEQ multiplex PCR; TCRdb's copy keeps in-frame clones and lacks some. The table has around 300,000 clones, approximately 86% seen once; the top ten hold approximately 2.4%. The table lists this clone with a few counts. The chain combines TRBV5-4 with TRBJ2-3, with 10 bases matching TRBD2. Sequenced input: peripheral blood. This TCR was sampled from a man between 18 and 35 years old with active or convalescent COVID-19. In DNA form, the CDR3 reads TGTGCCAGCCGGCGGACTAGCGGAACTAGCACAGATACGCAGTATTTT. This sequence encodes CASRRTSGTSTDTQYF.